Given below is one T cell receptor (beta chain) in context. The target antigen is unknown. These data belong to a study of shared clonotypes between healthy human individuals. The repertoire was sequenced with immunoSEQ multiplex PCR; TCRdb's copy has only in-frame clones and lacks some. The sample includes 2 million to 3 million clones, over 85% of them seen just once. General study findings and limits: A reduction in generation probabilities was seen for non-shared clonotypes relative to those shared by all four donors. The naive CD4 repertoires of a handful of donors were compared, and roughly 5% of clonotypes were shared.

This CDR3 has 14 residues. Germline V gene sequence: CDR1 SGHRS, CDR2 YFSETQ. The V end lost 4 bases, the J end lost 1 base, and 9 bases lay between the germline ends. What was sequenced was naive CD4+ T cells from PBMCs. Regarding subset: CD45RA+ positively selected. The TCR comes from a man younger than 35 in good health. Some clones in this sample may be carry-over from other donors' samples. The chain has TRBV5-1 and TRBJ2-1; no clear D gene. Written as DNA, the CDR3 is TGCGCCAGCAGCAACGACGGATCCTACAATGAGCAGTTCTTC. This gives the protein CASSNDGSYNEQFF.